These 17 T cell receptor beta chains were all obtained from the same sample, sequenced in a study of blood T cells in healthy people across ages. Using a J-beta primer mix together with a sample-barcoded 5' primer, a second PCR was run for roughly 7 to 11 cycles. One entry per CDR3 protein, called by TCRdb with MiXCR from the 5' RACE reads. Among almost 550,000 distinct CDR3 sequences, approximately 25% were seen once, and the ten largest hold around 10%. Another study also made use of these data, one on T cells of mothers and their children.

The source material was blood. The receptors were gathered from a boy aged 10-17 years in good health.

The chain links TRBV7-9 to TRBJ2-7, with 9 bases lining up with TRBD1. The CDR3 length is 16 residues. The germline gives CDR1 SEHNR, CDR2 FQNEAQ (reference sequence). The V gene end was trimmed by 5 bases and the J gene end by 2 bases; junction bases not matched to a gene: 10. The CDR3 bases are TGTGCCAGCAGCCACCGGGGCGGGACAGGGCCCTACGAGCAGTACTTC. This sequence encodes CASSHRGGTGPYEQYF.

This clonotype has just a few counts. The J gene is TRBJ2-1, the V gene TRBV13, with D unresolved. The V end was cut by 5 bases, the J end by 5 bases, with 10 bases between. The CDR3 is 13 amino acids. The V gene's germline CDR1 is PRHDT and CDR2 FYEKMQ (reference sequence). The CDR3 loop is CASSQMPNNEQFF. Here the CDR3 DNA reads TGTGCCAGCAGCCAAATGCCAAACAATGAGCAGTTCTTC.

Concerning this clonotype: With a much larger clone just one base away, this may be a read error. J is TRBJ1-4 and V is TRBV2, with 7 nucleotides matching TRBD1. V lost 3 bases, J lost 2 bases, and 6 bases stayed unmatched. CDR3 length equals 16 residues. Germline V gives CDR1 SNHLY, CDR2 FYNNEI. DNA of the CDR3: TGTGCCAGCAGTGACAGGGGGATGTCTACTAATGAAAAACTGTTTTTT. Translating gives CASSDRGMSTNEKLFF.

There are a few counts of this clonotype. The rearrangement joins TRBV9 to TRBJ2-5; D possibly corresponds to TRBD2 (5 bases). The DNA end is a closer match to TRBJ2-1, so the J assignment may be wrong. Germline lookup yields CDR1 SGDLS and CDR2 YYNGEE. This CDR3 contains 14 residues. CDR3 sequence reads: CASSPRTYEYEQFF. CDR3 nucleotide sequence: TGTGCCAGCAGCCCCCGGACTTACGAGTATGAGCAGTTCTTC.

This clonotype was counted only a few times. CDR3 in amino acids: CASSYSRGPLAGAYEQYF. As DNA, the CDR3 is TGTGCCAGCAGTTACTCGAGGGGGCCCCTAGCGGGAGCCTACGAGCAGTACTTC. This chain joins TRBV6-5 and TRBJ2-7; 10 bases line up with TRBD2. CDR3 length equals 18 residues. The germline V gene has CDR1 MNHEY and CDR2 SVGAGI. The J segment lost 2 bases and the V segment lost 0 bases, leaving 10 bases of the junction unmatched.

This clonotype was seen a handful of times. The chain combines TRBV10-3 with TRBJ2-7; the D gene is possibly TRBD1 (6 bases). CDR1 and CDR2 from the germline V gene are ENHRY and SYGVKD. The CDR3 runs 13 residues. Trimming removed 10 bases from V and 3 bases from J, with 16 bases in between. This CDR3 is CASWDTSNYEQYF. For the CDR3, the DNA is TGTGCCAGCTGGGACACCTCAAACTACGAGCAGTACTTC.

This clonotype was detected a few times. The genes are TRBV10-3 and TRBJ1-3; tentative D call: TRBD1 (6 bases). The germline V gene encodes CDR1 ENHRY and CDR2 SYGVKD. The CDR3 is 15 residues long. The ends were cut back, 3 bases at V and 4 bases at J, with 13 bases in the middle. The CDR3 DNA sequence: TGTGCCATCAGTGATGGGGGGCTGGAAGGAAACACCATATATTTT. It yields the protein CAISDGGLEGNTIYF.

The rearrangement links TRBV29-1 to TRBJ2-5, with 11 bases aligning to TRBD2. The J call may be in error: the DNA end matches TRBJ2-1 better. Looked up from germline, CDR1 is SQVTM and CDR2 is ANQGSEA. The CDR3 has 14 amino acids. CDR3 sequence: CSAETSGMGRGQFF. CDR3 in DNA: TGCAGCGCCGAGACTAGCGGGATGGGTAGGGGGCAGTTCTTC.

This clonotype was detected a few times. This chain's CDR3 is CSARTGAQWAEQYF. As DNA, the CDR3 is TGCAGTGCCAGAACGGGGGCCCAGTGGGCGGAGCAGTACTTC. The rearrangement links TRBV20-1 to TRBJ2-5; D may match TRBD1 or TRBD2 (6 bases each). Trimming cost V 6 bases and J 11 bases, with 25 bases left between them. The CDR3 is made up of 14 amino acids. Germline V CDR1 and CDR2: DFQATT, SNEGSKA (reference sequence).

CDR3: CASSLGSGQALQFEQFF. CDR3 bases: TGTGCCAGCAGCTTGGGTTCAGGACAGGCCCTACAGTTTGAGCAGTTCTTC. V and J are TRBV5-6 and TRBJ2-7, with TRBD1 matching over 7 bases. The J call is uncertain, as TRBJ2-1 better fits the DNA end. The CDR3 totals 17 residues. Germline-derived CDR1 and CDR2 are SGHDT and YYEEEE.

Concerning this clonotype: Being one base from a much bigger clone, this may be a read error. The chain has TRBV9 and TRBJ1-3, with D possibly being TRBD1 (5 bases). The length of the CDR3 is 15 residues. Trimming shortened V by 7 bases and J by 2 bases, and 16 bases separated the two germline ends. From germline, CDR1 is SGDLS and CDR2 YYNGEE. The CDR3 DNA sequence: TGTGCCAGCGACGAAGGCAGGGTCCCTGGAAACACCATATATTTT. Its translation is CASDEGRVPGNTIYF.

This chain uses TRBV21-1 with TRBJ2-3. TRBV21-1 is shown as a pseudogene. The CDR3 is made up of 13 amino acids. This CDR3 reads CASSKGTPNTQYF. In DNA form, the CDR3 reads TGTGCCAGCAGCAAAGGCACCCCGAATACGCAGTATTTT.

This clonotype has more than one count but fewer than ten. This rearrangement joins TRBV29-1 to TRBJ2-2; D possibly corresponds to TRBD2 (5 bases). CDR3 length equals 13 residues. V was pared by 4 bases and J by 2 bases, with 8 bases between. Germline V gene data show CDR1 as SQVTM and CDR2 as ANQGSEA. The CDR3 DNA follows: TGCAGCGTTGTACGGGGTAACACCGGGGAGCTGTTTTTT. Residues: CSVVRGNTGELFF.

Only a few counts were recorded for this clonotype. The chain links TRBV9 to TRBJ2-7; 11 bases fit TRBD1. The DNA end favors TRBJ2-5, so the J call may be wrong. Germline V lookup: CDR1 SGDLS, CDR2 YYNGEE. The CDR3 runs to 17 residues. The CDR3 sequence: CASSVSFGQGAQETQYF. The CDR3 bases are TGTGCCAGCAGCGTAAGTTTTGGACAGGGGGCTCAGGAGACCCAGTACTTC.

V is TRBV7-9 and J is TRBJ2-3; the D gene is possibly TRBD2 (6 bases). The CDR3 is made up of 12 amino acids. Germline V CDR1 and CDR2: SEHNR, FQNEAQ (reference sequence). The CDR3 region has the DNA TGTGCTACTGGAGGGCTGGCAGATACGCAGTATTTT. Protein sequence: CATGGLADTQYF.

The chain joins TRBV7-2 to TRBJ2-5; 8 nucleotides line up with TRBD2. The better agreement between TRBJ2-1 and the DNA end casts doubt on the J call. Germline V gene lookup returns CDR1 SGHTA and CDR2 FQGNSA. This CDR3 is 15 amino acids long. The CDR3 DNA sequence: TGTGCCAGCAGCTGGAGTAGCGGGGTCGCCGATGAGCAGTTCTTC. Translation: CASSWSSGVADEQFF.

A remark on this clonotype: The conserved phenylalanine or tryptophan is not found at the CDR3 terminus, so this likely reflects a read error. This rearrangement joins TRBV5-4 to TRBJ2-7; unclear D gene. The CDR3 runs 14 residues. Looked up from germline, CDR1 is SGHNT and CDR2 is YYREEE (reference sequence). V was clipped by 0 bases and J by 3 bases, with 10 bases between them. The CDR3 bases are TGTGCCAGCAGCTTGGAACGGCCAGACTACGAGCAGTACTCC. This codes for CASSLERPDYEQYS.